This entry describes one T cell receptor beta chain. Its antigen is not identified. CDR1 is DFQATT, CDR2 SNEGSKA, per germline (reference sequence). The CDR3 covers 17 residues. The J segment lost 0 bases and the V segment lost 7 bases, leaving 11 bases of the junction unmatched. This record comes from a study of blood T cells in healthy people across ages. Notes on the study in general: Per million T cells, TCR beta diversity dropped about linearly as age rose.

Combining a sample-barcoded 5' primer with a J-beta primer mix, a second PCR ran for 7 to 11 cycles. The study obtained at least 3 million CDR3-containing paired-end reads from every sample. TCRdb analysed the 5' RACE reads with MiXCR anew, one entry per CDR3 protein. Counted here are about 1.4 million distinct CDR3 sequences, approximately 63% occurring once; the ten biggest clones make up roughly 6.3%. Sequencing input: blood. This TCR came from a man aged 18 to 35 in good health. The rearrangement joins TRBV20-1 to TRBJ1-4; 10 nucleotides agree with TRBD1. CDR3 protein: CSGLTGGFGPTNEKLFF. The CDR3 region has the DNA TGCAGTGGGCTGACAGGGGGCTTTGGTCCAACTAATGAAAAACTGTTTTTT.